This T cell receptor beta chain originates from a study of cytomegalovirus exposure and HLA in healthy donors. Study observations and caveats: Listed as cytomegalovirus-associated were 170 or so TCR beta chains. A later analysis showed that HLA-associated TCR beta chains had undergone more clonal expansion than equally common others.

Although they were nominally healthy when sampled, donors likely had unrecorded immune exposures. As to this clone: As yet, its antigen is unknown.

The PCR contained 60 Vbeta and 13 Jbeta primers. Data came from immunoSEQ multiplex PCR; TCRdb stores just in-frame clones and leaves some out. Here the sample spans roughly 240,000 clones, over 75% being singletons. The sequence derives from a boy aged 5 to 17 in good health and CMV-seronegative. Sequenced input: PBMCs.

The CDR3 nucleotides read TGTGCCAGCAAAGGGGTAGCCAAAAACATTCAGTACTTC. Translating gives CASKGVAKNIQYF. The chain links TRBV2 to TRBJ2-4, with D possibly TRBD1 on 5 matching bases. This CDR3 spans 13 amino acids. The V and J ends lost 7 bases and 0 bases respectively, with 7 bases between them. Germline assignment: CDR1 SNHLY and CDR2 FYNNEI.